Listed here are 18 T cell receptor beta chains from one sample, sequenced in a study of blood T cell repertoires in COVID-19. Produced via immunoSEQ multiplex PCR; TCRdb's table is partial and in-frame only. The sample has roughly 250,000 clones, approximately 88% seen once. The specimen sequenced was PBMCs or T cells enriched from blood (not recorded which). All receptors derive from a middle-aged woman with acute COVID-19.

This rearrangement joins TRBV6-1 to TRBJ2-7; 12 bases map to TRBD2. The CDR3 has 15 residues. V shed 1 base and J 6 bases; nucleotides not matched to a gene: 4. The germline CDR1 and CDR2 sequences are MNHNS and SASEGT. The chain's CDR3 is CASSEGLAGVSEQYV. The CDR3 DNA reads TGTGCCAGCAGTGAAGGACTAGCGGGAGTATCCGAGCAGTACGTC.

This sequence joins TRBV15 and TRBJ1-2; 10 nucleotides match TRBD1. Germline-derived CDR1 and CDR2 are LNHNV and YYDKDF (reference sequence). J gave up 4 bases and V 3 bases, and 5 bases lay outside the gene matches. The CDR3 runs 15 residues. CDR3 bases: TGTGCCACCAGCAGCGACAGGGGGCGCAGCTATGGCTACACCTTC. Its translation is CATSSDRGRSYGYTF. The variable domain in full, completed from reference TRBV15 and TRBJ1-2, reads DAMVIQNPRYQVTQFGKPVTLSCSQTLNHNVMYWYQQKSSQAPKLLFHYYDKDFNNEADTPDNFQSRRPNTSFCFLDIRSPGLGDTAMYLCATSSDRGRSYGYTFGSGTRLTVV.

Concerning this clone itself: The same CDR3 also results from other DNA sequences found in this sample. The chain is built from TRBV27 and TRBJ1-1; perhaps TRBD1 as D (5 bases). CDR3 length: 13 amino acids. Trimming took off 6 bases at V and 1 base at J, with 9 bases between the two ends. Germline V gives CDR1 MNHEY, CDR2 SMNVEV (reference sequence). The CDR3 spells CASSLGQNTEAFF. The CDR3, as DNA: TGTGCCAGCAGCCTCGGACAGAACACTGAAGCTTTCTTT.

The V call is TRBV7-2, the J call TRBJ1-5; 11 positions match TRBD1. V shed 5 bases, J shed 5 bases, and the junction held 5 bases outside the gene matches. Germline-derived CDR1 and CDR2 are SGHTA and FQGNSA. The CDR3 contains 15 residues. This CDR3 is CASSTRTGGYQPQHF. CDR3 DNA sequence: TGTGCCAGCAGCACCCGGACAGGGGGCTATCAGCCCCAGCATTTT. Based on the CDR3 plus reference TRBV7-2 and TRBJ1-5, the full variable domain is GAGVSQSPSNKVTEKGKDVELRCDPISGHTALYWYRQSLGQGLEFLIYFQGNSAPDKSGLPSDRFSAERTGGSVSTLTIQRTQQEDSAVYLCASSTRTGGYQPQHFGDGTRLSIL.

On this clone itself: At one boundary the junction diverges from the germline segment, which might be a read error. The chain employs TRBV7-7 and TRBJ2-5, with 13 bases identical to TRBD2. In germline, CDR1 is SSHAT, CDR2 FNYEAQ (reference sequence). The CDR3 sequence is 16 residues long. CDR3 loop: CASSLGLAGVSETQYF. The CDR3 region has the DNA TGTGCTAGCAGCTTAGGACTAGCGGGAGTATCCGAGACCCAGTACTTC.

The CDR3 DNA reads TGCGCCAGCAGCCAAGATTCTTTCTCTGGAAACACCATATATTTT. This codes for CASSQDSFSGNTIYF. The chain links TRBV4-1 to TRBJ1-3; no reliable D call. Trimming took 0 bases from V and 0 from J, leaving 6 bases between them. The CDR3 totals 15 residues. CDR1 is MGHRA and CDR2 is YSYEKL in the germline V gene.

V gene TRBV5-1 combines with J gene TRBJ2-3; D is possibly TRBD1 (5 bases). CDR1 and CDR2 (germline): SGHRS, YFSETQ. The V gene lost 2 bases and the J gene lost 1 base, with 8 bases spanning the gap. The CDR3 runs 14 residues. CDR3 bases: TGCGCCAGCAGCTTACCACAGGGCACAGATACGCAGTATTTT. Amino acids: CASSLPQGTDTQYF.

This clone was recorded a few times. The rearrangement links TRBV27 to TRBJ1-5; possibly TRBD1 for D (6 bases). The V end was cut by 5 bases, the J end by 4 bases, with 12 bases between. The CDR3 runs 14 residues. Germline CDR1 reads MNHEY; CDR2 reads SMNVEV (reference sequence). The CDR3 region is CASSRGGPNQPQHF. The CDR3 region has the DNA TGTGCCAGCAGTAGAGGGGGTCCAAATCAGCCCCAGCATTTT.

Details on this clone: Mismatch with germline at one junction end may stem from a read error. The chain has TRBV7-7 and TRBJ2-1; the match to TRBD1 covers 11 bases. CDR3 length: 16 amino acids. Germline V gene lookup returns CDR1 SSHAT and CDR2 FNYEAQ (reference sequence). This CDR3 reads CASSFPPGTGGGEQFF. CDR3 DNA: TGTGCTAGCAGCTTCCCACCCGGGACAGGGGGTGGTGAGCAGTTCTTC.

This clone was counted once. The V gene is TRBV5-1, the J gene TRBJ2-7, with TRBD1 as a possible D gene (6 bases). Trimming cost V 0 bases and J 3 bases, with 10 bases left between them. This CDR3 has 14 residues. The V gene's germline CDR1 is SGHRS and CDR2 YFSETQ. The CDR3 nucleotides are TGCGCCAGCAGCTTGGACAGGGACGTCTACGAGCAGTACGTC. It encodes CASSLDRDVYEQYV.

The CDR3 here is CASSQDEAGEVYEKLFF. As DNA, the CDR3 is TGCGCCAGCAGCCAAGATGAAGCGGGGGAGGTGTATGAAAAACTGTTTTTT. V usage is TRBV4-1 and J usage is TRBJ1-4, with D maybe TRBD1 (5 bases). The CDR3 sequence is 17 residues long. Germline CDR1 is MGHRA and CDR2 is YSYEKL. Trimming removed 0 bases at V and 6 bases at J, with 17 bases between.

The rearrangement joins TRBV5-5 to TRBJ2-1, with D tentatively TRBD2 (6 bases). V was cut by 0 bases and J by 8 bases, with 15 bases left in between. The CDR3 totals 15 residues. Germline CDR1 and CDR2: SGHKS and YYEKEE (reference sequence). CDR3 sequence reads: CASSLVAGLRYEQFF. The DNA of the CDR3 is TGTGCCAGCAGCTTGGTTGCGGGACTTAGGTATGAGCAGTTCTTC.

V gene TRBV3-1 (or the pseudogene TRBV3-2) combines with J gene TRBJ2-4, with unresolved D. Germline CDR1 reads LGHDT; CDR2 reads YNNKEL (reference sequence). The CDR3 spans 14 residues. With 4 bases removed from V and 6 bases from J, the gap between germline ends came to 13 bases. The CDR3 DNA reads as TGTGCCAGCAGCCCAGAGTCCAGTTCAAACATTCAGTACTTC. Translation: CASSPESSSNIQYF.

Only one count was recorded for this clone. The chain is built from TRBV24-1 and TRBJ1-1; TRBD1 is a possible D gene (5 bases). Germline assignment: CDR1 KGHDR and CDR2 SFDVKD. This CDR3 is 13 amino acids long. The germline V and J ends were trimmed by 9 bases and 5 bases, with 15 bases remaining between them. For the CDR3, the DNA is TGTGCCACCCGGCCGGTTAGGGGAACTGAAGCTTTCTTT. As protein: CATRPVRGTEAFF.

V gene TRBV28 combines with J gene TRBJ1-2; weak D call: TRBD1 (5 bases). The V end lost 3 bases, the J end lost 3 bases, and 11 bases lay between the germline ends. Germline CDR1 reads MDHEN; CDR2 reads SYDVKM. The CDR3 covers 14 residues. The CDR3 DNA sequence: TGTGCCAGCAGTTTTGGCCGGGGGGACTATGGCTACACCTTC. This encodes CASSFGRGDYGYTF.

The gene calls are TRBV7-8 and TRBJ2-1; TRBD2 agrees at 9 bases. The CDR3 is 15 amino acids. The V segment lost 3 bases and the J segment 11 bases; nucleotides outside the gene matches: 11. Germline CDR1 SGHVS, CDR2 FQNEAQ. CDR3: CASSFSSGALYKQFF. The DNA of the CDR3 is TGTGCCAGCAGCTTCTCTAGCGGGGCTTTATACAAGCAGTTCTTC.

This chain connects TRBV5-8 to TRBJ1-5; 7 bases line up with TRBD1. The CDR3 is made up of 17 amino acids. Germline CDR1 SGHTS, CDR2 YDEGEE. Trimming cost V 2 bases and J 6 bases; bases outside gene matches: 14. DNA for the CDR3: TGTGCCAGCAGCTTTGGTAATGGAAGGGGGCCGGTTCAGCCCCAGCATTTT. Protein product: CASSFGNGRGPVQPQHF.

This clone was recorded once. The gene calls are TRBV5-1 and TRBJ1-1; tentative D call: TRBD1 (5 bases). Trimming removed 1 base from V and 3 bases from J, with 13 bases in between. The CDR3 sequence is 15 residues long. Germline CDR1 is SGHRS and CDR2 is YFSETQ. CDR3 loop: CASSLIVTGDTEAFF. The CDR3 DNA sequence: TGCGCCAGCAGCTTGATAGTAACGGGGGACACTGAAGCTTTCTTT.